This TCR beta chain comes out of a study of cytomegalovirus exposure and HLA in healthy donors. Study context: The study's early data release held roughly 91 million unique TCRs from HLA-typed donors. Regarding the study as a whole: Presence/absence analyses rested on an assumption that sequencing depth was roughly uniform across donors.

PCR used 60 Vbeta primers and 13 Jbeta primers. The data were produced by immunoSEQ multiplex PCR, yet TCRdb's version contains in-frame clones alone and is incomplete. This table has 90,000 to 120,000 clones, over 70% appearing once. With V trimmed by 1 base and J by 5 bases, 5 bases remained unmatched. Germline V CDR1 and CDR2: SQVTM, ANQGSEA. The CDR3 sequence is 15 residues long. A remark on this clone: Its antigen is unknown.

The source of this sequence is a man aged 25 to 45 in good health and CMV-seronegative. The specimen was PBMCs. The gene calls are TRBV29-1 and TRBJ2-1, with 10 bases matching TRBD2. In nucleotides, the CDR3 is TGCAGCGTTGAAGGTGGACTAGCGGTAAACAATGAGCAGTTCTTC. It yields the protein CSVEGGLAVNNEQFF.